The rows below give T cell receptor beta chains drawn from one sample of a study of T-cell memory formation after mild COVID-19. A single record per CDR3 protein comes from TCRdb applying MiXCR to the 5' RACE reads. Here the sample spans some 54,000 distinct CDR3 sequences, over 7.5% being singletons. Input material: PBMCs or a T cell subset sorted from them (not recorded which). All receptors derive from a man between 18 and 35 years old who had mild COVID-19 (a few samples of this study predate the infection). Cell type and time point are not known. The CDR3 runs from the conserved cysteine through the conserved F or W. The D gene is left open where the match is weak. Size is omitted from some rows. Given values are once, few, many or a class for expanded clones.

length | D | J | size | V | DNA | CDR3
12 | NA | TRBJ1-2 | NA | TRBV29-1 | TGCAGCGTTGTCCCTGGCGTGTATGGCTACACCTTC | CSVVPGVYGYTF
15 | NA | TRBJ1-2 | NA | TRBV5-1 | TGCGCCAGCAGCTTGGAAGCGTCAGGGGCAGGAGGCTACACCTTC | CASSLEASGAGGYTF
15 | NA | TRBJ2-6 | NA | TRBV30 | TGTGCCTGGAGTCCTCTCTGGACTGGGGCCAACGTCCTGACTTTC | CAWSPLWTGANVLTF
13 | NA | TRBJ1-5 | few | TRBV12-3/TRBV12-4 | TGTGCCAGCAGCCCAGATCCCAATCAGCCCCAGCATTTT | CASSPDPNQPQHF
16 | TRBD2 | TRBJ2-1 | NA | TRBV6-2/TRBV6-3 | TGTGCCAGCACCTATAGCGGGGGCCGAACCTACAATGAGCAGTTCTTC | CASTYSGGRTYNEQFF
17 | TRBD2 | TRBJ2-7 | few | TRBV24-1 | TGTGCCACCAGTGATTCCGGGGAGGGTTGGAGCTCCTACGAGCAGTACTTC | CATSDSGEGWSSYEQYF
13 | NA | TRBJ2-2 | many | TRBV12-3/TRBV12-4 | TGTGCCAGCAGTCCCTCCAGCACCGGGGAGCTGTTTTTT | CASSPSSTGELFF
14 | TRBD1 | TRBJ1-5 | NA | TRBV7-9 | TGTGCCAGCAGCTTGACAGGGGGGGATCAGCCCCAGCATTTT | CASSLTGGDQPQHF
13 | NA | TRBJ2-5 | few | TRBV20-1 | TGCAGTGCTAGGGTAGGGGTCCAGAAGACCCAGTACTTC | CSARVGVQKTQYF
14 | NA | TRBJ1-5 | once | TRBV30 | TGTGCCTGGAACCGGGACGGTAGCAATCAGCCCCAGCATTTT | CAWNRDGSNQPQHF
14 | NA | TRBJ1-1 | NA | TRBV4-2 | TGTGCCAGCAGCCAAGATCGGGGGCTTTCTGAAGCTTTCTTT | CASSQDRGLSEAFF